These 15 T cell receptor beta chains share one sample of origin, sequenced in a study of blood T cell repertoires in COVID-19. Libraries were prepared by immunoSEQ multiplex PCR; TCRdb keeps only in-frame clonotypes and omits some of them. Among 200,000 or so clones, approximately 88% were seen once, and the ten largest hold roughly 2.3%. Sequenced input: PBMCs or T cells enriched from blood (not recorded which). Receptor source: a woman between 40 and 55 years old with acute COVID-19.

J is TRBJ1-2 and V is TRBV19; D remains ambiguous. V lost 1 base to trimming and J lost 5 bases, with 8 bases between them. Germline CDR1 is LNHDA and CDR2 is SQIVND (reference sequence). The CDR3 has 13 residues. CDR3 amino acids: CASSIGAVYGYTF. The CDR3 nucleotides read TGTGCCAGTAGTATAGGGGCAGTGTATGGCTACACCTTC.

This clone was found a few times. The CDR3 loop is CASGRKEADTQYF. The DNA of the CDR3 is TGTGCCAGCGGTAGGAAGGAGGCGGATACGCAGTATTTT. The rearrangement links TRBV21-1 to TRBJ2-3; the table's D call TRBD2 went unverified against the DNA. TRBV21-1 is a pseudogene segment. The CDR3 loop spans 13 amino acids.

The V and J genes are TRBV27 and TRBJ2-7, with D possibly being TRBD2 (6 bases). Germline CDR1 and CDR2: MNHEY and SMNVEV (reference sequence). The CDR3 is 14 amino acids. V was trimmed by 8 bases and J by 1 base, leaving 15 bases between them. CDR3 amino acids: CASALNAGSYEQYV. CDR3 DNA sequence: TGTGCCAGCGCTCTGAATGCGGGGTCCTACGAGCAGTACGTC.

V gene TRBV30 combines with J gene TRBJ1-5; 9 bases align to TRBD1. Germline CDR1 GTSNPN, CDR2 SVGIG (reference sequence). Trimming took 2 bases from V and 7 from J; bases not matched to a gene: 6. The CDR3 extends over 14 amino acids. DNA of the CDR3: TGTGCCTGGAGTTTGAACAGGGGGCAGCAGCCCCAGCATTTT. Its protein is CAWSLNRGQQPQHF.

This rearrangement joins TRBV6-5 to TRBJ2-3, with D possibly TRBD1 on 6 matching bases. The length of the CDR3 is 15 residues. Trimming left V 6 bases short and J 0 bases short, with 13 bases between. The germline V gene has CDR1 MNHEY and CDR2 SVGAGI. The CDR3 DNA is TGTGCCAGCAGGGACAGTGCTGCTAGCACAGATACGCAGTATTTT. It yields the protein CASRDSAASTDTQYF.

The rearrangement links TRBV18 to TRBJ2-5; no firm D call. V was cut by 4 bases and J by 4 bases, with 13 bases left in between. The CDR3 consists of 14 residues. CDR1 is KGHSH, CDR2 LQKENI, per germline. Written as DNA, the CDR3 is TGTGCCAGCTCACTACTCCCGATCGGAGAGACCCAGTACTTC. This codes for CASSLLPIGETQYF.

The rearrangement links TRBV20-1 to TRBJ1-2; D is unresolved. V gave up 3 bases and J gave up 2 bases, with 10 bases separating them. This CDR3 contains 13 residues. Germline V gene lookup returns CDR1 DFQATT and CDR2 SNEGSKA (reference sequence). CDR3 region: CSASGPHNYGYTF. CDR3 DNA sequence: TGCAGTGCTAGTGGGCCTCACAACTATGGCTACACCTTC.

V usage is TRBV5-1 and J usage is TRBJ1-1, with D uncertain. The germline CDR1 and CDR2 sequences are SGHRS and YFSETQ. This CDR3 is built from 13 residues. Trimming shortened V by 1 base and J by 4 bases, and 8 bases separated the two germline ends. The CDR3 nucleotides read TGCGCCAGCAGCTTGATAACGGTCACTGAAGCTTTCTTT. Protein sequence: CASSLITVTEAFF.

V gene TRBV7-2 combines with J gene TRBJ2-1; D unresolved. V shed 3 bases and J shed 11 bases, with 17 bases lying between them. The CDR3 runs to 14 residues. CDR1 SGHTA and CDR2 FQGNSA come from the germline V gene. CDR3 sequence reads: CASSLAGPLDKQFF. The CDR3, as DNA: TGTGCCAGCAGCTTGGCTGGCCCCCTTGATAAGCAGTTCTTC.

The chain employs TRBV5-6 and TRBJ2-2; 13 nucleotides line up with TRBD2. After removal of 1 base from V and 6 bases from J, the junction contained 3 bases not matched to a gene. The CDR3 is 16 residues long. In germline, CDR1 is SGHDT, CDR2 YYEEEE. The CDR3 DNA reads TGTGCCAGCAGCTTGACTAGCGGGGGGGCATCCGGGGAGCTGTTTTTT. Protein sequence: CASSLTSGGASGELFF. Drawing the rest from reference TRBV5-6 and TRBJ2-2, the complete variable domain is DAGVTQSPTHLIKTRGQQVTLRCSPKSGHDTVSWYQQALGQGPQFIFQYYEEEERQRGNFPDRFSGHQFPNYSSELNVNALLLGDSALYLCASSLTSGGASGELFFGEGSRLTVL.

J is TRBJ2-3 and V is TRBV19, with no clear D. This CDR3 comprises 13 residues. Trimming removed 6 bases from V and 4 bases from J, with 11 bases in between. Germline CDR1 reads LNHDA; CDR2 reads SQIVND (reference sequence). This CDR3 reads CASRSGSADTQYF. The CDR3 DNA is TGTGCCAGTAGGTCCGGGTCTGCAGATACGCAGTATTTT.

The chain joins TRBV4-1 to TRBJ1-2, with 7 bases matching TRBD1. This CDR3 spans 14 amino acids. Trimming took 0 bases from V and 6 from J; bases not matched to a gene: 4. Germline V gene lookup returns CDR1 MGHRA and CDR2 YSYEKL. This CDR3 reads CASSQDRGLDGYTF. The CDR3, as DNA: TGCGCCAGCAGCCAAGATAGGGGGCTTGATGGCTACACCTTC.

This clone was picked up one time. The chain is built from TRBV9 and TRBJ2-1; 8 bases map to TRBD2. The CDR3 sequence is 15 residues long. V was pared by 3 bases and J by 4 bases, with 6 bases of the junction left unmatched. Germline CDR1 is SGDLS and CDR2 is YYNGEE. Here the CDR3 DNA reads TGTGCCAGCAGCGGGGCTAGCGGGCCTTACAATGAGCAGTTCTTC. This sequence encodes CASSGASGPYNEQFF.

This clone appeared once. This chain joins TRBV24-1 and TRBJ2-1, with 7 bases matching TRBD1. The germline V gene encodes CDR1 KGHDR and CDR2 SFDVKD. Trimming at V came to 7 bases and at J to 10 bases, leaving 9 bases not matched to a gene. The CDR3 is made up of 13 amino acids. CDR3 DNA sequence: TGTGCCACCAGGGCTACAGGGGACGGGGAGCAGTTCTTC. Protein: CATRATGDGEQFF.

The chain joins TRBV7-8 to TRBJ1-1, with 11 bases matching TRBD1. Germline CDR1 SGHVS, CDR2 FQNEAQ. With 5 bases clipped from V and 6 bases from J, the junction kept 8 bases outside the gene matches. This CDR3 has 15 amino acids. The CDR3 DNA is TGTGCCAGCAGCCCCGACGGACAGGGGGCCGCTGAAGCTTTCTTT. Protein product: CASSPDGQGAAEAFF.